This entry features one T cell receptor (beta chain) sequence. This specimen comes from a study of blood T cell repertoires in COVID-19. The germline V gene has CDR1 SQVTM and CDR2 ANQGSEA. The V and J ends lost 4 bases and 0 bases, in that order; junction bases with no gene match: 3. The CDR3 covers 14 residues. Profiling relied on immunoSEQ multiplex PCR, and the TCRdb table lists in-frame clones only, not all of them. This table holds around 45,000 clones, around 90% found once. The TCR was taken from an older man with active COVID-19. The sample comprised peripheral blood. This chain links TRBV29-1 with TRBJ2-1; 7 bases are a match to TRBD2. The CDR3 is CSVGGGSSYNEQFF. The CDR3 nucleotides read TGCAGCGTTGGGGGGGGTAGCTCCTACAATGAGCAGTTCTTC.